Presented here are 16 T cell receptor beta chains from one specimen sequenced in a study of glioma-infiltrating T cells after dendritic cell vaccination. Clones were sequenced by immunoSEQ multiplex PCR, and TCRdb holds only the in-frame ones, with some missing. Of about 46,000 clones in the sample, 89% were seen once. Time point here: after dendritic cell vaccination, including at tumor progression/relapse. The sample consisted of blood, taken after dendritic cell vaccination. All receptors derive from a human donor with glioblastoma.

This rearrangement joins TRBV4-1 to TRBJ2-7; 9 positions match TRBD1. The CDR3 contains 17 residues. From germline, CDR1 is MGHRA and CDR2 YSYEKL. The junction had 8 bases not matched to a gene; V was cut back by 0 bases and J by 2 bases. CDR3: CASSQDQGTGLPYEQYF. The CDR3 DNA sequence: TGCGCCAGCAGCCAAGATCAGGGGACAGGGCTCCCCTACGAGCAGTACTTC.

This clone was seen a single time. J is TRBJ2-7 and V is TRBV12-2; the table's D gene call, TRBD2, was not cross checked with the DNA. TRBV12-2 is listed as a pseudogene. The CDR3 totals 18 residues. As DNA, the CDR3 is TGTGCAAGTCGCTTATCGGTACTAGCGGGAGGGCCAACAATCGAGCAGTACTTC. This encodes CASRLSVLAGGPTIEQYF.

This chain links TRBV7-9 with TRBJ2-7; D is unresolved. The CDR3 is 15 amino acids. Germline loops: CDR1 SEHNR, CDR2 FQNEAQ (reference sequence). V lost 2 bases and J 3 bases, leaving 14 bases between the germline ends. CDR3 sequence (DNA): TGTGCCAGCAGCTTATCGTCTGTCGCCAGCTACGAGCAGTACTTC. As protein: CASSLSSVASYEQYF.

The chain uses TRBV28 and TRBJ2-5; the match to TRBD2 covers 15 bases. Germline V gene lookup returns CDR1 MDHEN and CDR2 SYDVKM. Trimming took 3 bases from V and 7 from J; bases not matched to a gene: 3. The CDR3 is 15 amino acids. As DNA, the CDR3 is TGTGCCAGCAGTTTCCCGGGACTAGCGGGGGGGACCCAGTACTTC. It specifies CASSFPGLAGGTQYF.

The genes are TRBV4-1 and TRBJ2-3; 7 bases align to TRBD1. This CDR3 region has 17 residues. With 0 bases clipped from V and 2 bases from J, the junction kept 8 bases outside the gene matches. Germline V gives CDR1 MGHRA, CDR2 YSYEKL. The CDR3 DNA sequence: TGCGCCAGCAGCCAAGAAGGGGGACAGAGAAACACAGATACGCAGTATTTT. Translated, it gives CASSQEGGQRNTDTQYF.

The gene calls are TRBV6-5 and TRBJ2-5; possibly TRBD2 for D (6 bases). With the DNA end fitting TRBJ2-7 better, the J assignment may be wrong. Germline CDR1 MNHEY, CDR2 SVGAGI. The CDR3 sequence is 15 residues long. The CDR3 loop reads CASSYSGGISYEQYF. The CDR3 coding sequence is TGTGCCAGCAGTTACTCGGGCGGGATAAGCTACGAGCAGTACTTC.

The rearrangement uses TRBV7-2 and TRBJ2-7, with 9 bases lining up with TRBD1. The CDR3 length is 14 residues. Germline CDR1 reads SGHTA; CDR2 reads FQGNSA. V lost 9 bases, J lost 4 bases, and 10 bases stayed unmatched. The CDR3 bases are TGTGCCAGTACAACTAACAGGGGGCCTTACGAGCAGTACTTC. It yields the protein CASTTNRGPYEQYF.

The V and J genes are TRBV5-1 and TRBJ2-2; 8 bases agree with TRBD2. Germline values: CDR1 SGHRS, CDR2 YFSETQ. The length of the CDR3 is 17 residues. V dropped 3 bases and J dropped 1; count of bases not matched to a gene: 8. In DNA, the CDR3 is TGCGCCAGCAGCTGGACTGCGAGCGGGAGGAACACCGGGGAGCTGTTTTTT. Amino acid sequence: CASSWTASGRNTGELFF.

This chain links TRBV9 with TRBJ1-2; perhaps TRBD1 as D (5 bases). Trimming took 4 bases from V and 2 from J, leaving 15 bases between them. The CDR3 spans 15 residues. The germline V gene encodes CDR1 SGDLS and CDR2 YYNGEE. The CDR3: CASSSSDRLNYGYTF. CDR3 bases: TGTGCCAGCAGCTCGAGCGACAGATTAAACTATGGCTACACCTTC.

Details on this clone: Other nucleotide sequences in the sample specify the same CDR3. V usage is TRBV7-3 and J usage is TRBJ1-1; D is perhaps TRBD1 (6 bases). Trimming shortened V by 6 bases and J by 2 bases, and 13 bases separated the two germline ends. CDR1 SGHTA and CDR2 FQGTGA come from the germline V gene. The CDR3 runs to 14 residues. The CDR3 DNA is TGTGCCAGCAGATCGGACAGCACAAACACTGAAGCTTTCTTT. Protein: CASRSDSTNTEAFF.

The chain employs TRBV5-1 and TRBJ2-7, with D tentatively TRBD2 (6 bases). The CDR3 is 14 amino acids. CDR1 and CDR2 from the germline V gene are SGHRS and YFSETQ. Trimming took off 4 bases at V and 3 bases at J, with 14 bases between the two ends. CDR3 sequence (DNA): TGCGCCAGCAGCCTGGTGGGGGGAGACTACGAGCAGTACTTC. As protein: CASSLVGGDYEQYF.

The genes are TRBV28 and TRBJ1-3; D might be TRBD1 (5 bases). This CDR3 contains 15 residues. Trimming removed 6 bases at V and 4 bases at J, with 16 bases between. CDR1 and CDR2 from the germline V gene are MDHEN and SYDVKM. The DNA for the CDR3 is TGTGCCAGCAGCCCTTGGGCAGGGTTAGGAAACACCATATATTTT. This translates into CASSPWAGLGNTIYF.

The J gene is TRBJ1-1, the V gene TRBV19; 9 bases are shared with TRBD1. Germline lookup yields CDR1 LNHDA and CDR2 SQIVND (reference sequence). The CDR3 is 13 amino acids. V was clipped by 4 bases and J by 3 bases; unmatched bases: 0. CDR3 sequence: CASSRQGDTEAFF. As DNA, the CDR3 is TGTGCCAGTAGTAGACAGGGGGACACTGAAGCTTTCTTT.

The gene calls are TRBV9 and TRBJ2-7; possible D gene TRBD1, 5 bases. This CDR3 contains 15 residues. Trimming removed 4 bases at V and 3 bases at J, with 17 bases between. Looked up from germline, CDR1 is SGDLS and CDR2 is YYNGEE. The CDR3 DNA is TGTGCCAGCAGCCCGAAAAGGACAAGCAACTACGAGCAGTACTTC. It encodes CASSPKRTSNYEQYF.

This clone has only a few counts. V and J are TRBV7-3 and TRBJ2-3; 8 bases line up with TRBD2. This CDR3 is built from 16 residues. CDR1 is SGHTA, CDR2 FQGTGA, per germline. The trim removed 5 bases at V and 3 bases at J, leaving 10 bases unmatched. The CDR3 DNA reads TGTGCCAGCAGCCAACGGGTGGGCGGGGGGACAGATACGCAGTATTTT. It specifies CASSQRVGGGTDTQYF.

The chain has TRBV9 and TRBJ1-1; D gene ambiguous. Trimming shortened V by 3 bases and J by 9 bases, and 18 bases separated the two germline ends. Germline assignment: CDR1 SGDLS and CDR2 YYNGEE. The CDR3 is 14 amino acids. The CDR3 bases are TGTGCCAGCAGCGCCTCCTCTCCGGGTAGTAAAGCTTTCTTT. Residues: CASSASSPGSKAFF.